The T cell receptor beta chain described here comes from a study of vaccination and CD4 T cells after COVID-19. This CDR3 spans 11 amino acids. Germline V gene sequence: CDR1 DFQATT, CDR2 SNEGSKA (reference sequence). V shed 6 bases and J 6 bases; nucleotides not matched to a gene: 4. As for treatment: roughly ten-day PBMC culture with coronavirus spike peptide pools or control peptides (ViraFEST assay). This clonotype has more than one count but fewer than ten. Its antigen is not identified. Sequencing of cultured CD4+ T cell DNA used the Oncomine TCR Beta short-read assay. Each CDR3 protein gets one entry after TCRdb re-called the PCR reads with MiXCR. The repertoire holds 15,000 to 20,000 distinct CDR3 sequences, with 45% to 55% as singletons.

The chain is built from TRBV20-1 and TRBJ1-2; 7 bases are a match to TRBD1. The sample consisted of CD4+ T cells from blood, cultured in vitro. The TCR was taken from a human donor who had recovered from COVID-19. For the CDR3, the DNA is TGCAGTGCGCGACAGGGCGATGGCTACACCTTC. It specifies CSARQGDGYTF.